The sequence of this TCR beta chain was determined in a study of blood T cells in healthy people across ages. For the second PCR, which ran for 7 to 11 cycles, a sample-barcoded 5' primer and a J-beta primer mix were used. TCRdb reprocessed the 5' RACE reads with MiXCR, giving one entry per CDR3 protein. The sample shows about 510,000 distinct CDR3 sequences, about 25% of them seen only once. Worth noting for this clonotype: No antigen is known for it.

Broader study findings: A roughly linear age-dependent decrease characterized TCR beta diversity per million T cells.

The CDR3 is 11 amino acids. Germline V gives CDR1 SQVTM, CDR2 ANQGSEA. Trimming left V 7 bases short and J 5 bases short, with 11 bases between. The sample was also reused in another study, on T cells of mothers and their children. That paper notes: Slightly higher but non-significant overlap marked related mother-child pairs versus unrelated pairs.

The TCR originated in a boy aged 2 to 10 in good health. The chain carries TRBV29-1 and TRBJ2-5; D might be TRBD2 (5 bases). Source material: blood. This CDR3 is CSAGLRETQYF. CDR3 DNA: TGCAGCGCCGGACTCCGGGAGACCCAGTACTTC.